These 16 T cell receptor beta chains were all obtained from the same sample, sequenced in a study of beta chain features in type 1 diabetes. Study outcomes and limitations: A moderate, significant TCRB CDR3 shortening appeared in type 1 diabetes across four CD4+ subsets.

These receptors have no identified antigens. The investigators reverse transcribed all of the isolated RNA, so they sequenced expressed TCRB transcripts. Libraries were prepared by immunoSEQ multiplex PCR; TCRdb keeps only in-frame clonotypes and omits some of them. The sample carries around 340,000 clones, around 9.3% recorded once. Material: central memory CD4+ T cells from blood. Receptors originate from a man aged 30 to 39 with type 1 diabetes.

The sample holds a few counts of this clone. The rearrangement uses TRBV2 and TRBJ1-6; D remains unclear. The CDR3 covers 15 residues. Germline V gene data show CDR1 as SNHLY and CDR2 as FYNNEI. V was clipped by 6 bases and J by 6 bases, with 15 bases between them. DNA for the CDR3: TGTGCCAGCAGCAGCAGATTCGGTATTAATTCACCCCTCCACTTT. It yields the protein CASSSRFGINSPLHF. The full variable domain, completed using reference TRBV2 and TRBJ1-6, is EPEVTQTPSHQVTQMGQEVILRCVPISNHLYFYWYRQILGQKVEFLVSFYNNEISEKSEIFDDQFSVERPDGSNFTLKIRSTKLEDSAMYFCASSSRFGINSPLHFGNGTRLTVT.

V is TRBV7-2 and J is TRBJ2-7; 12 nucleotides agree with TRBD1. The CDR3 runs to 15 residues. Germline assignment: CDR1 SGHTA and CDR2 FQGNSA. Unmatched junction bases numbered 7, after V lost 5 bases and J lost 5 bases. CDR3 sequence (DNA): TGTGCCAGCAGCCCGGGACAGGGGGCCAGCAACGAGCAGTACTTC. It specifies CASSPGQGASNEQYF.

This clone appeared a few times. J is TRBJ2-1 and V is TRBV9; possible D gene TRBD1, 6 bases. The V end was cut by 1 base, the J end by 10 bases, with 18 bases between. This CDR3 is built from 15 residues. Germline CDR1 is SGDLS and CDR2 is YYNGEE. CDR3 in DNA: TGTGCCAGCAGCGTATGGCAGGGGAGCGTGTTGGAGCAGTTCTTC. Protein: CASSVWQGSVLEQFF.

CDR3 DNA: TGTGCCAGCAGCTCCCCCGATGGGGGGTTAACCTACGAGCAGTACTTC. Its protein product is CASSSPDGGLTYEQYF. This sequence joins TRBV28 and TRBJ2-7; D is possibly TRBD2 (6 bases). The germline gives CDR1 MDHEN, CDR2 SYDVKM. V lost 6 bases and J lost 2, with 20 bases in between. The CDR3 totals 16 residues.

The chain carries TRBV5-4 and TRBJ1-1; D is uncertain. The V end lost 3 bases, the J end lost 0 bases, and 9 bases lay between the germline ends. CDR1 is SGHNT and CDR2 is YYREEE in the germline V gene (reference sequence). The CDR3 is 14 amino acids. This CDR3 reads CASSSDWMNTEAFF. The CDR3 DNA reads TGTGCCAGCAGCTCGGACTGGATGAACACTGAAGCTTTCTTT. Full variable domain (outside the CDR3, taken from reference TRBV5-4 and TRBJ1-1): ETGVTQSPTHLIKTRGQQVTLRCSSQSGHNTVSWYQQALGQGPQFIFQYYREEENGRGNFPPRFSGLQFPNYSSELNVNALELDDSALYLCASSSDWMNTEAFFGQGTRLTVV.

This clone appeared a few times. The CDR3 DNA sequence: TGCAGCGCCAGAGGGCGGGGGGGAACAGATACGCAGTATTTT. Translating gives CSARGRGGTDTQYF. J is TRBJ2-3 and V is TRBV29-1; 9 positions match TRBD2. V gave up 7 bases and J gave up 3 bases; unmatched junction bases: 8. CDR3 length equals 14 residues. Germline lookup yields CDR1 SQVTM and CDR2 ANQGSEA.

This clone was counted only a few times. The chain combines TRBV7-9 with TRBJ2-1, with TRBD1 matching over 7 bases. Losses at the gene ends were 2 bases for V and 10 bases for J; bases not matched to a gene: 14. This CDR3 contains 16 residues. The germline V gene encodes CDR1 SEHNR and CDR2 FQNEAQ (reference sequence). CDR3 loop: CASSLNRGVGHVEQFF. The CDR3 region has the DNA TGTGCCAGCAGCTTAAACAGGGGAGTAGGTCATGTAGAGCAGTTCTTC.

The V call is TRBV6-6, the J call TRBJ2-5, with TRBD2 matching 14 bases. Germline V gene lookup returns CDR1 MNHNY and CDR2 SVGAGI (reference sequence). Trimming at V came to 6 bases and at J to 2 bases, leaving 5 bases not matched to a gene. There are 16 residues in the CDR3. The CDR3 nucleotides read TGTGCCAGCAGCGGCGGACTAGCGGGGGGTCAAGAGACCCAGTACTTC. The encoded protein is CASSGGLAGGQETQYF.

The chain is built from TRBV5-1 and TRBJ1-4, with a weak D call TRBD1 (6 bases). The CDR3 length is 16 residues. The V and J ends lost 0 bases and 1 base respectively, with 10 bases between them. Germline lookup yields CDR1 SGHRS and CDR2 YFSETQ. Here the CDR3 reads CASSLAPGVTNEKLFF. The CDR3, as DNA: TGCGCCAGCAGCTTGGCTCCAGGGGTAACTAATGAAAAACTGTTTTTT. The full variable domain, with the rest looked up from reference TRBV5-1 and TRBJ1-4, is KAGVTQTPRYLIKTRGQQVTLSCSPISGHRSVSWYQQTPGQGLQFLFEYFSETQRNKGNFPGRFSGRQFSNSRSEMNVSTLELGDSALYLCASSLAPGVTNEKLFFGSGTQLSVL.

V gene TRBV13 combines with J gene TRBJ2-7; no firm D call. V gave up 5 bases and J gave up 0 bases, with 11 bases separating them. The CDR3 is 14 residues long. Germline V gene data show CDR1 as PRHDT and CDR2 as FYEKMQ (reference sequence). Written as DNA, the CDR3 is TGTGCCAGCAGCACCAGGACCCCCTCCTACGAGCAGTACTTC. It encodes CASSTRTPSYEQYF.

This clone turned up a few times. The J gene is TRBJ1-4, the V gene TRBV30, with 9 bases aligning to TRBD1. Germline CDR1 is GTSNPN and CDR2 is SVGIG (reference sequence). The CDR3 covers 14 residues. Losses at the gene ends were 7 bases for V and 6 bases for J; bases not matched to a gene: 9. CDR3 bases: TGTGCCTACCAACAGGGGGCAGAGGATGAAAAACTGTTTTTT. This encodes CAYQQGAEDEKLFF.

This clone turned up a few times. The CDR3 DNA follows: TGTGCCAGCAGCAGCCATCATGGGACAGGCGCTCAGCCCCAGCATTTT. It encodes CASSSHHGTGAQPQHF. The chain joins TRBV27 to TRBJ1-5, with 8 bases matching TRBD1. J gave up 6 bases and V 6 bases, and 13 bases lay outside the gene matches. CDR1 MNHEY and CDR2 SMNVEV come from the germline V gene (reference sequence). The CDR3 is 16 residues long.

In its sample, this clone was seen a few times. The chain employs TRBV5-1 and TRBJ1-1, with TRBD1 as a possible D gene (5 bases). This CDR3 has 16 amino acids. Germline CDR1 SGHRS, CDR2 YFSETQ. The V end lost 1 base, the J end lost 4 bases, and 17 bases lay between the germline ends. This CDR3 is CASSLSVGGGGTEAFF. CDR3 DNA sequence: TGCGCCAGCAGCTTGAGTGTTGGCGGGGGAGGCACTGAAGCTTTCTTT.

There are a few counts of this clone. The sample holds other DNA sequences that translate to the same CDR3. This chain links TRBV7-9 with TRBJ1-3; D is uncertain. The V gene's germline CDR1 is SEHNR and CDR2 FQNEAQ (reference sequence). This CDR3 is built from 13 residues. V dropped 0 bases and J dropped 3 bases, with 3 bases sitting between them. Here the CDR3 reads CASSLAGGNTIYF. Written as DNA, the CDR3 is TGTGCCAGCAGCTTAGCAGGTGGAAACACCATATATTTT.

This chain joins TRBV2 and TRBJ1-1; D unresolved. V was pared by 3 bases and J by 3 bases, with 8 bases between. The germline CDR1 and CDR2 sequences are SNHLY and FYNNEI. This CDR3 has 13 amino acids. The CDR3 reads CASSDGRDTEAFF. The CDR3 DNA sequence: TGTGCCAGCAGTGACGGGAGGGACACTGAAGCTTTCTTT.

This chain joins TRBV2 and TRBJ1-1; the match to TRBD1 covers 8 bases. The CDR3 covers 14 residues. V lost 5 bases, J lost 1 base, and 3 bases stayed unmatched. The germline CDR1 and CDR2 sequences are SNHLY and FYNNEI. The CDR3, as DNA: TGTGCCAGCAGTTGGACAGGGCCGAACACTGAAGCTTTCTTT. This translates into CASSWTGPNTEAFF.